The 30 T cell receptor beta chains in this list originate from one sample, sequenced in a study of CD8 T cells in ankylosing spondylitis. TCRdb re-called the 5' RACE reads with MiXCR, one entry per CDR3 protein. The table lists roughly 190,000 distinct CDR3 sequences, 10% to 15% of them singletons. The sequenced material came from blood, either unsorted or a sorted T cell fraction (not recorded which). The source of these receptors is a male donor with ankylosing spondylitis or in good health (not recorded which).

The V call is TRBV7-9, the J call TRBJ2-3, with 9 positions matching TRBD1. Looked up from germline, CDR1 is SEHNR and CDR2 is FQNEAQ (reference sequence). CDR3 length equals 15 residues. V lost 4 bases and J lost 2; bases outside the gene matches: 4. The CDR3 DNA follows: TGTGCCAGCAGCTCGAACAGGGGGCCCACAGATACGCAGTATTTT. It is translated as CASSSNRGPTDTQYF.

The chain couples TRBV6-5 to TRBJ2-3; 9 bases match TRBD2. The CDR3 is 15 residues long. Unmatched junction bases numbered 3, after V lost 1 base and J lost 4 bases. The germline gives CDR1 MNHEY, CDR2 SVGAGI. The CDR3 DNA sequence: TGTGCCAGCAGTTACTATAGCGGGAGATCAGATACGCAGTATTTT. Residues: CASSYYSGRSDTQYF.

At least ten counts were recorded for this clonotype. The V and J genes are TRBV16 and TRBJ2-6; D unresolved. The CDR3 has 17 amino acids. Trimming stripped 4 bases from V and 2 bases from J, with 15 bases between. Germline CDR1 KGHSY, CDR2 FQNENV. The CDR3 spells CASSRESPGPGANVLTF. The CDR3 nucleotides are TGTGCCAGCAGCCGGGAATCCCCCGGCCCTGGGGCCAACGTCCTGACTTTC.

V usage is TRBV29-1 and J usage is TRBJ2-1; tentative D call: TRBD2 (6 bases). V was shortened by 3 bases and J by 2 bases, with 14 bases between the two germline ends. The length of the CDR3 is 15 residues. The germline V gene has CDR1 SQVTM and CDR2 ANQGSEA. The CDR3 DNA reads TGCAGCGTTGATAGACTAGGTTCAACCTACAATGAGCAGTTCTTC. It translates to CSVDRLGSTYNEQFF.

This clonotype was counted a single time. The rearrangement links TRBV7-6 to TRBJ2-2, with 9 bases identical to TRBD1. CDR1 and CDR2 (germline): SGHVS, FNYEAQ. With V trimmed by 2 bases and J by 6 bases, 1 base remained unmatched. This CDR3 comprises 14 residues. The CDR3 loop is CASSLTGGPGELFF. CDR3 coding DNA: TGTGCCAGCAGCTTAACAGGGGGCCCCGGGGAGCTGTTTTTT. Full variable domain (remainder filled in from reference TRBV7-6 and TRBJ2-2): GAGVSQSPRYKVTKRGQDVALRCDPISGHVSLYWYRQALGQGPEFLTYFNYEAQQDKSGLPNDRFSAERPEGSISTLTIQRTEQRDSAMYRCASSLTGGPGELFFGEGSRLTVL.

The chain carries TRBV7-9 and TRBJ1-5; perhaps TRBD1 as D (5 bases). CDR1 and CDR2 from the germline V gene are SEHNR and FQNEAQ (reference sequence). The V and J ends lost 5 bases and 6 bases respectively, with 14 bases between them. The CDR3 is 14 residues long. CDR3 residues: CASSQGAGTQPQHF. DNA of the CDR3: TGTGCCAGCAGCCAAGGGGCAGGGACTCAGCCCCAGCATTTT.

This clonotype was counted ten times or more. The chain joins TRBV25-1 to TRBJ2-1; D is unresolved. The CDR3 length is 15 residues. Between the trimmed V and J ends, which lost 8 bases and 5 bases, there was a span of 19 bases. Germline CDR1 is MGHDK and CDR2 is SYGVNS. CDR3 protein: CASAEGKSGDNEQFF. Here the CDR3 DNA reads TGTGCCAGCGCCGAAGGGAAGTCTGGAGACAATGAGCAGTTCTTC.

A few counts support this clonotype. The chain carries TRBV6-1 and TRBJ2-5; 10 bases are a match to TRBD2. Unmatched junction bases numbered 15, after V lost 6 bases and J lost 5 bases. The CDR3 is 17 amino acids. The germline CDR1 and CDR2 sequences are MNHNS and SASEGT. As DNA, the CDR3 is TGTGCCAGCAGCATTCCACTAGCGGGGTTCCTAAAGGAGACCCAGTACTTC. This translates into CASSIPLAGFLKETQYF.

The chain joins TRBV27 to TRBJ1-2; no clear D gene. CDR1 MNHEY and CDR2 SMNVEV come from the germline V gene (reference sequence). The CDR3 covers 14 residues. The V end was cut by 4 bases, the J end by 3 bases, with 12 bases between. The CDR3 sequence: CASSSSLGYYGYTF. In DNA form, the CDR3 reads TGTGCCAGCAGTTCATCTCTAGGCTACTATGGCTACACCTTC.

The table lists this clonotype with a few counts. The chain couples TRBV15 to TRBJ2-1, with TRBD2 matching 10 bases. The CDR3 sequence is 16 residues long. The germline CDR1 and CDR2 sequences are LNHNV and YYDKDF (reference sequence). The ends lost 3 bases at V and 7 bases at J; junction bases unmatched: 9. The CDR3 DNA sequence: TGTGCCACCAGCAGGGTTCCTAGCGGGAGCGGGAATGAGCAGTTCTTC. It codes for CATSRVPSGSGNEQFF.

A few counts support this clonotype. The chain uses TRBV2 and TRBJ2-1; a possible D gene is TRBD1 (6 bases). There are 13 residues in the CDR3. Trimming removed 6 bases at V and 11 bases at J, with 17 bases between. CDR1 and CDR2 from the germline V gene are SNHLY and FYNNEI. The CDR3 sequence is CASSDQGNAQQFF. The CDR3 DNA follows: TGTGCCAGCAGCGACCAGGGGAACGCGCAGCAGTTCTTC. Combining the CDR3 with reference TRBV2 and TRBJ2-1 gives the whole variable domain EPEVTQTPSHQVTQMGQEVILRCVPISNHLYFYWYRQILGQKVEFLVSFYNNEISEKSEIFDDQFSVERPDGSNFTLKIRSTKLEDSAMYFCASSDQGNAQQFFGPGTRLTVL.

This clonotype was seen a handful of times. The rearrangement joins TRBV19 to TRBJ1-5; D not resolved. V lost 1 base, J lost 9 bases, and 7 bases lay in between. This CDR3 is built from 12 residues. Germline CDR1 is LNHDA and CDR2 is SQIVND (reference sequence). The CDR3 DNA sequence: TGTGCCAGTAGTATAGGGGGTCGGCCCCAGCATTTT. This codes for CASSIGGRPQHF.

The rearrangement links TRBV2 to TRBJ2-7, with 7 bases that match TRBD2. V was pared by 8 bases and J by 2 bases, with 9 bases of the junction left unmatched. The germline CDR1 and CDR2 sequences are SNHLY and FYNNEI. This CDR3 spans 14 amino acids. CDR3 sequence reads: CASLPAGFPYEQYF. In nucleotides, the CDR3 is TGTGCCAGCCTTCCAGCGGGGTTTCCCTACGAGCAGTACTTC.

The chain carries TRBV27 and TRBJ2-3, with unresolved D. The V and J ends lost 3 bases and 2 bases respectively, with 12 bases between them. In germline, CDR1 is MNHEY, CDR2 SMNVEV (reference sequence). The CDR3 is 15 residues long. The chain's CDR3 is CASSLGWGFTDTQYF. CDR3 nucleotide sequence: TGTGCCAGCAGTTTGGGGTGGGGATTCACAGATACGCAGTATTTT.

This clonotype was counted at least ten times. This chain links TRBV29-1 with TRBJ2-5, with TRBD2 matching 12 bases. Germline loops: CDR1 SQVTM, CDR2 ANQGSEA. The CDR3 consists of 14 residues. Trimming cost V 7 bases and J 5 bases; bases outside gene matches: 8. CDR3 bases: TGCAGCGCGGAACTAGCGGGGGGCGGTGAGACCCAGTACTTC. This sequence encodes CSAELAGGGETQYF.

This sequence joins TRBV27 and TRBJ2-5; D remains unclear. Germline V gene lookup returns CDR1 MNHEY and CDR2 SMNVEV (reference sequence). The CDR3 runs to 14 residues. The V end lost 6 bases, the J end lost 4 bases, and 15 bases lay between the germline ends. The CDR3 bases are TGTGCCAGCAGACCAAACCCTGGCCGAGAGACCCAGTACTTC. Its protein product is CASRPNPGRETQYF.

This clonotype was seen a handful of times. The chain links TRBV2 to TRBJ2-2; 7 nucleotides agree with TRBD1. The CDR3 runs 14 residues. Per germline, CDR1 SNHLY and CDR2 FYNNEI. V shed 8 bases and J 3 bases; nucleotides not matched to a gene: 6. CDR3 bases: TGTGCCAGCCAACCCACAGGGGACACCGGGGAGCTGTTTTTT. This codes for CASQPTGDTGELFF.

This clonotype was counted between two and nine times. The genes are TRBV20-1 and TRBJ2-1; 9 bases fit TRBD1. From germline, CDR1 is DFQATT and CDR2 SNEGSKA (reference sequence). Germline trimming cut 0 bases from V and 16 bases from J; bases unmatched to any gene: 4. CDR3 length: 11 residues. The CDR3 DNA follows: TGCAGTGCTAGAGAGGGGGACAGGGATTTCTTC. This codes for CSAREGDRDFF.

Comment on this clonotype: One end of the junction is discordant with germline, which a read error may explain. V usage is TRBV20-1 and J usage is TRBJ1-1; D is perhaps TRBD1 (5 bases). The CDR3 sequence is 17 residues long. Germline CDR1 reads DFQATT; CDR2 reads SNEGSKA (reference sequence). The CDR3: CCARVLGHQGESTEAFF. Here the CDR3 DNA reads TGCTGTGCTAGAGTCCTTGGACATCAGGGCGAGTCGACTGAAGCTTTCTTT.

The chain employs TRBV20-1 and TRBJ1-1; the D is unclear. The CDR3 runs 11 residues. Germline lookup yields CDR1 DFQATT and CDR2 SNEGSKA (reference sequence). V lost 5 bases to trimming and J lost 1 base, with 5 bases between them. The CDR3 protein is CSAPENTEAFF. The CDR3, as DNA: TGCAGTGCTCCAGAGAACACTGAAGCTTTCTTT.

This clonotype has ten or more counts. The chain links TRBV11-2 to TRBJ2-3; D is ambiguous. CDR1 and CDR2 from the germline V gene are SGHAT and FQNNGV. The CDR3 spans 13 residues. V gave up 5 bases and J gave up 4 bases, with 10 bases separating them. The CDR3 DNA is TGTGCCAGCAGCCCCCCGTACTCAGATACGCAGTATTTT. This codes for CASSPPYSDTQYF.

The chain recombines TRBV2 with TRBJ2-2; 7 bases match TRBD2. CDR3 size: 19 residues. From germline, CDR1 is SNHLY and CDR2 FYNNEI. V shed 6 bases, J shed 0 bases, and the junction held 16 bases outside the gene matches. This CDR3 is CASSDYGRPVTSNTGELFF. The CDR3 DNA reads TGTGCCAGCAGCGATTACGGGAGGCCAGTGACTTCGAACACCGGGGAGCTGTTTTTT. The full variable domain, completed using reference TRBV2 and TRBJ2-2, is EPEVTQTPSHQVTQMGQEVILRCVPISNHLYFYWYRQILGQKVEFLVSFYNNEISEKSEIFDDQFSVERPDGSNFTLKIRSTKLEDSAMYFCASSDYGRPVTSNTGELFFGEGSRLTVL.

The genes are TRBV19 and TRBJ1-1; D gene uncertain. CDR1 and CDR2 (germline): LNHDA, SQIVND (reference sequence). Between the trimmed V and J ends, which lost 3 bases and 6 bases, there was a span of 5 bases. The CDR3 extends over 11 amino acids. The CDR3 nucleotides read TGTGCCAGTAGTATGTATCCTGAAGCTTTCTTT. The encoded protein is CASSMYPEAFF.

This clonotype turned up a few times. The chain has TRBV4-1 and TRBJ1-2; D is possibly TRBD1 (6 bases). V lost 2 bases and J lost 2, with 15 bases in between. This CDR3 is built from 16 residues. CDR1 and CDR2 from the germline V gene are MGHRA and YSYEKL. CDR3 sequence reads: CASSQRKGGGNYGYTF. In DNA, the CDR3 is TGCGCCAGCAGCCAACGTAAGGGAGGGGGAAACTATGGCTACACCTTC.

The chain links TRBV4-2 to TRBJ1-5, with 11 nucleotides matching TRBD1. Looked up from germline, CDR1 is LGHNA and CDR2 is YNFKEQ. With V trimmed by 1 base and J by 4 bases, 3 bases remained unmatched. The length of the CDR3 is 16 residues. CDR3 protein: CASSQVGQGENQPQHF. The CDR3 DNA follows: TGTGCCAGCAGCCAAGTGGGACAGGGGGAAAATCAGCCCCAGCATTTT.

This clonotype was seen a few times. The V gene is TRBV4-1, the J gene TRBJ2-1; D is possibly TRBD2 (6 bases). The germline V gene encodes CDR1 MGHRA and CDR2 YSYEKL. The CDR3 sequence is 17 residues long. The ends were cut back, 0 bases at V and 2 bases at J, with 14 bases in the middle. CDR3 in DNA: TGCGCCAGCAGCCAAGATAAGGCGGGACGGACCTACAATGAGCAGTTCTTC. Protein product: CASSQDKAGRTYNEQFF.

V usage is TRBV4-1 and J usage is TRBJ2-1; 9 bases are a match to TRBD2. J lost 5 bases, V lost 1 base, and 3 bases had no gene match. CDR1 is MGHRA, CDR2 YSYEKL, per germline. The length of the CDR3 is 15 residues. This CDR3 reads CASSQGAGGDNEQFF. Here the CDR3 DNA reads TGCGCCAGCAGCCAAGGGGCGGGGGGGGACAATGAGCAGTTCTTC.

The chain uses TRBV13 and TRBJ2-1; TRBD2 is a possible D gene (5 bases). The CDR3 length is 13 residues. Germline CDR1 reads PRHDT; CDR2 reads FYEKMQ (reference sequence). Trimming took off 5 bases at V and 9 bases at J, with 14 bases between the two ends. Written as DNA, the CDR3 is TGTGCCAGCAGCCCGCGGACTGCAAGTGAGCAGTTCTTC. Translating it yields CASSPRTASEQFF. The variable domain in full, completed from reference TRBV13 and TRBJ2-1, reads AAGVIQSPRHLIKEKRETATLKCYPIPRHDTVYWYQQGPGQDPQFLISFYEKMQSDKGSIPDRFSAQQFSDYHSELNMSSLELGDSALYFCASSPRTASEQFFGPGTRLTVL.

This clonotype came up a few times. This sequence joins TRBV5-6 and TRBJ2-6; no clear D. Germline loops: CDR1 SGHDT, CDR2 YYEEEE. V lost 1 base, J lost 3 bases, and 8 bases lay in between. The CDR3 runs to 15 residues. The CDR3 spells CASSLLSNGANVLTF. CDR3 coding DNA: TGTGCCAGCAGCTTGCTAAGTAATGGGGCCAACGTCCTGACTTTC.

The gene calls are TRBV7-9 and TRBJ2-7, with 7 bases aligning to TRBD1. The germline V gene encodes CDR1 SEHNR and CDR2 FQNEAQ (reference sequence). This CDR3 region has 14 residues. J lost 1 base, V lost 5 bases, and 5 bases had no gene match. CDR3 in amino acids: CASSPPDRSYEQYF. The CDR3 DNA reads TGTGCCAGCAGCCCGCCGGACAGGTCCTACGAGCAGTACTTC.